This T cell receptor (beta chain) was profiled in a study of preoperative IRX-2 immunotherapy in early breast cancer. Treatment meaning: preoperative locoregional IRX-2 cytokine immunotherapy. This phase Ib study tested locoregional IRX-2 cytokine immunotherapy given before surgery. Generated by immunoSEQ multiplex PCR, the TCRdb table keeps only in-frame clones and is missing some. Of under 50,000 clones listed, approximately 85% are singletons. Looked up from germline, CDR1 is WSHSY and CDR2 is SAAADI. This CDR3 region has 18 residues. V dropped 3 bases and J dropped 3; count of bases not matched to a gene: 10.

The origin of this receptor is a human donor with breast cancer. This chain joins TRBV10-2 and TRBJ1-3; TRBD1 aligns across 11 bases. The specimen comprised lymph node tissue, sampled after IRX-2 immunotherapy. The CDR3 spells CASSDLRTGGRGGNTIYF. The CDR3 bases are TGCGCCAGCAGTGATCTCCGGACAGGGGGCAGAGGTGGAAACACCATATATTTT.